This TCR beta chain was documented in a study of blood T cell repertoires in COVID-19. Overall study: Researchers got acute and convalescent COVID-19 samples from the United States, Italy and Spain. PBMCs, B-cell-depleted T cells, or T cells provided the cDNA or gDNA that made up the material.

In the original workflow: Estimation of nucleated cell counts was performed using reference gene primer amplification. Repertoires were generated with immunoSEQ multiplex PCR, while TCRdb's copy carries only in-frame clones and drops some. The V and J calls and the clone size are those of that table, but D and trimming were determined from the DNA. This sample has some 65,000 clones, with about 86% found just once. Patients from Seattle were sampled longitudinally, starting during active infection. There are 15 residues in the CDR3. The TCR sequence derives from a man aged 40-55 years with COVID-19, enrolled during active disease. The sequenced material came from peripheral blood. V gene TRBV1 combines with J gene TRBJ1-2; TRBD1 is the table's D call and was not checked against the DNA. TRBV1 is a pseudogene. The DNA for the CDR3 is TGCACCAGCAGCCAAAAAACACAGGGGAAGAATGGCTACACCTTC. Amino acid sequence: CTSSQKTQGKNGYTF.